Shown below are 19 T cell receptor beta chains from a single sample sequenced in a study of read filtering for tumor transcriptome and immune sequencing. Molecular barcoded adaptors covering alpha/delta and beta/gamma chains were used on approximately 400 ng RNA. TCRdb fed the reads into MiXCR, producing one record per CDR3 protein. The repertoire has 15,000 to 20,000 distinct CDR3 sequences, approximately 20% of them found once; the top ten carry under 30%. Sequencing used a population of CD138-negative cells sorted from bone marrow. Every receptor here comes from a donor at least 40 years old with multiple myeloma.

This clonotype was detected only a few times. The chain uses TRBV28 and TRBJ1-2; no definite D call. Trimming stripped 3 bases from V and 1 base from J, with 6 bases between. This CDR3 has 13 residues. CDR1 MDHEN and CDR2 SYDVKM come from the germline V gene. The CDR3 coding sequence is TGTGCCAGCAGTTTTCCCAGTAACTATGGCTACACCTTC. Encoded protein: CASSFPSNYGYTF.

Points on this clonotype: The junction shows a germline mismatch at one end, possibly a read error. The rearrangement uses TRBV28 and TRBJ2-1, with 8 bases matching TRBD1. The CDR3 covers 15 residues. Germline V gives CDR1 MDHEN, CDR2 SYDVKM. This CDR3 reads CASGTTGGSYDEQFF. CDR3 coding DNA: TGTGCCAGCGGTACAACAGGGGGTAGCTACGATGAGCAGTTCTTC.

The table lists this clonotype with many counts. This chain joins TRBV29-1 and TRBJ2-7, with D possibly being TRBD2 (6 bases). Germline V lookup: CDR1 SQVTM, CDR2 ANQGSEA. V dropped 6 bases and J dropped 0 bases, with 15 bases sitting between them. The CDR3 has 14 amino acids. Here the CDR3 DNA reads TGCAGCGTCGAGGGCGGGGTGACCTCCTACGAGCAGTACTTC. It translates to CSVEGGVTSYEQYF.

A word on this clonotype: With a much larger clone just one base away, this may be a read error. V gene TRBV28 combines with J gene TRBJ1-1; D not certain. This CDR3 contains 14 residues. The ends were cut back, 8 bases at V and 9 bases at J, with 22 bases in the middle. Germline V lookup: CDR1 MDHEN, CDR2 SYDVKM. CDR3 nucleotide sequence: TGTGCCAGCCGAACAGCCAGTGAGGATCTGAAAGCTTTCTTT. Its translation: CASRTASEDLKAFF. The full variable domain, its missing parts supplied by reference TRBV28 and TRBJ1-1, is DVKVTQSSRYLVKRTGEKVFLECVQDMDHENMFWYRQDPGLGLRLIYFSYDVKMKEKGDIPEGYSVSREKKERFSLILESASTNQTSMYLCASRTASEDLKAFFGQGTRLTVV.

At least ten counts were recorded for this clonotype. This chain connects TRBV30 to TRBJ1-1; tentative D call: TRBD1 (6 bases). The V and J ends lost 4 bases and 0 bases respectively, with 12 bases between them. From germline, CDR1 is GTSNPN and CDR2 SVGIG (reference sequence). This CDR3 has 14 residues. CDR3 nucleotide sequence: TGTGCCTGGACCACGGGACAAGTGAACACTGAAGCTTTCTTT. Protein sequence: CAWTTGQVNTEAFF.

The chain recombines TRBV28 with TRBJ2-5; TRBD2 aligns across 7 bases. Germline V gene lookup returns CDR1 MDHEN and CDR2 SYDVKM. The CDR3 has 18 amino acids. The V gene end was trimmed by 5 bases and the J gene end by 0 bases; junction bases not matched to a gene: 15. The CDR3: CASSQNILGGGNQETQYF. The CDR3 coding sequence is TGTGCCAGCAGTCAGAATATTTTGGGGGGGGGTAACCAAGAGACCCAGTACTTC.

Ten or more counts support this clonotype. The chain links TRBV3-1 to TRBJ2-7, with D perhaps TRBD2 (6 bases). This CDR3 has 14 amino acids. Germline-derived CDR1 and CDR2 are LGHDT and YNNKEL (reference sequence). The V end was cut by 6 bases, the J end by 4 bases, with 16 bases between. The CDR3 DNA reads TGTGCCAGCAGGTCAAGCGGAGGGAATTACGAGCAGTACTTC. Its protein product is CASRSSGGNYEQYF.

At least ten counts were recorded for this clonotype. This sequence joins TRBV7-9 and TRBJ2-3; a possible D gene is TRBD2 (5 bases). The CDR3 consists of 13 residues. Germline V gene sequence: CDR1 SEHNR, CDR2 FQNEAQ (reference sequence). The ends were cut back, 5 bases at V and 4 bases at J, with 10 bases in the middle. CDR3 DNA sequence: TGTGCCAGCAGCCCCAGGCGGGCAGATACGCAGTATTTT. The encoded protein is CASSPRRADTQYF.

This clonotype was counted many times. V gene TRBV20-1 combines with J gene TRBJ2-7; TRBD2 agrees at 10 bases. The CDR3 covers 13 residues. Trimming removed 4 bases from V and 7 bases from J; junction bases left unmatched: 7. The germline CDR1 and CDR2 sequences are DFQATT and SNEGSKA (reference sequence). CDR3 DNA sequence: TGCAGTGCTAAGCTAGCGGGAGTAGATGAGCAGTACTTC. Translated, it gives CSAKLAGVDEQYF.

On this clonotype itself: With a much larger clone just one base away, this may be a read error. The chain employs TRBV20-1 and TRBJ2-1; TRBD1 matches 7 bases. The CDR3 totals 14 residues. Per the germline V gene, CDR1 is DFQATT and CDR2 is SNEGSKA (reference sequence). CDR3 sequence: CSAGDRDLGFEQFF. For the CDR3, the DNA is TGCAGTGCTGGAGACAGGGATTTAGGATTTGAGCAGTTCTTC.

This clonotype was seen repeatedly, ten times or more. The CDR3 DNA reads as TGTGCCAGCAGCTATACAGGGGGAGGTGAAAAACTGTTTTTT. Translated, it gives CASSYTGGGEKLFF. The chain joins TRBV13 to TRBJ1-4; 8 nucleotides agree with TRBD1. Germline CDR1 reads PRHDT; CDR2 reads FYEKMQ (reference sequence). V shed 4 bases and J 7 bases; nucleotides not matched to a gene: 5. The length of the CDR3 is 14 residues.

Only a few counts were recorded for this clonotype. This chain links TRBV20-1 with TRBJ2-5, with 11 bases matching TRBD2. The J segment lost 0 bases and the V segment lost 6 bases, leaving 6 bases of the junction unmatched. Germline V gene lookup returns CDR1 DFQATT and CDR2 SNEGSKA (reference sequence). The CDR3 loop spans 15 amino acids. CDR3 sequence (DNA): TGCAGTGCCCACGGGACTAGCGGCAACCAAGAGACCCAGTACTTC. Protein sequence: CSAHGTSGNQETQYF.

This clonotype has ten or more counts. The V gene is TRBV24-1, the J gene TRBJ2-3; the D gene is possibly TRBD1 (6 bases). The CDR3 covers 15 residues. V lost 5 bases, J lost 0 bases, and 11 bases lay in between. Germline V lookup: CDR1 KGHDR, CDR2 SFDVKD. The CDR3 DNA reads TGTGCCACCAGTGTAATTGGACAGAGCACAGATACGCAGTATTTT. It yields the protein CATSVIGQSTDTQYF.

In this sample, this clonotype turned up many times. The rearrangement uses TRBV29-1 and TRBJ2-1, with TRBD2 identical over 9 bases. The V and J ends lost 5 bases and 4 bases, in that order; junction bases with no gene match: 9. Germline values: CDR1 SQVTM, CDR2 ANQGSEA. The CDR3 runs to 15 residues. The CDR3 here is CSVPVGGRGYNEQFF. CDR3 sequence (DNA): TGCAGCGTTCCAGTGGGCGGGAGGGGTTACAATGAGCAGTTCTTC.

This clonotype was picked up many times. The chain couples TRBV12-3 or TRBV12-4 to TRBJ2-2; TRBD2 matches 16 bases. V trimming: 3 bases; J trimming: 4 bases; junction bases outside the gene matches: 8. This CDR3 contains 19 residues. Here the CDR3 DNA reads TGTGCCAGCAGTTTCAAAGGGACTAGCGGGAGGGCCGTCACCGGGGAGCTGTTTTTT. Translating gives CASSFKGTSGRAVTGELFF.

This clonotype was counted many times. This chain joins TRBV28 and TRBJ2-2; TRBD1 might be the D (6 bases). The V end lost 5 bases, the J end lost 2 bases, and 12 bases lay between the germline ends. From germline, CDR1 is MDHEN and CDR2 SYDVKM. There are 15 residues in the CDR3. CDR3 DNA: TGTGCCAGCAGTCCTAGGGGGACCAACACCGGGGAGCTGTTTTTT. Its translation: CASSPRGTNTGELFF. Complete variable domain (other parts from reference TRBV28 and TRBJ2-2): DVKVTQSSRYLVKRTGEKVFLECVQDMDHENMFWYRQDPGLGLRLIYFSYDVKMKEKGDIPEGYSVSREKKERFSLILESASTNQTSMYLCASSPRGTNTGELFFGEGSRLTVL.

This clonotype showed up just a few times. Germline and junction disagree at one end, which may indicate a read error. J is TRBJ1-1 and V is TRBV5-1; 8 nucleotides line up with TRBD1. CDR3 size: 16 residues. Germline-derived CDR1 and CDR2 are SGHRS and YFSETQ. CDR3: CASSPGQGPRDTEALF. CDR3 nucleotides: TGCGCCAGCAGCCCCGGACAGGGACCCCGGGACACTGAAGCTCTCTTT.

In this sample, this clonotype turned up once. V and J are TRBV29-1 and TRBJ2-3; perhaps TRBD2 as D (6 bases). V gave up 4 bases and J gave up 6 bases, with 23 bases separating them. The CDR3 is made up of 16 amino acids. Germline CDR1 is SQVTM and CDR2 is ANQGSEA. The CDR3 region is CSVGRGLASLVDTQYF. The CDR3 DNA sequence: TGCAGCGTTGGCCGCGGGCTAGCGAGCCTCGTGGATACGCAGTATTTT.

This clonotype is labeled medium-sized (0.01 to 0.1%). CDR3 amino acids: CSVTGLAQAEQFF. The CDR3 nucleotides are TGCAGCGTTACTGGACTAGCTCAGGCTGAGCAGTTCTTC. V usage is TRBV29-1 and J usage is TRBJ2-1, with TRBD2 matching over 8 bases. This CDR3 has 13 amino acids. The germline V gene encodes CDR1 SQVTM and CDR2 ANQGSEA. Trimming at V came to 5 bases and at J to 9 bases, leaving 9 bases not matched to a gene.